What follows are 6 T cell receptor beta chains derived from one specimen sequenced in a study of T cells in Graves' hyperthyroidism and ophthalmopathy. From RNA transcripts, TCR beta CDR3 regions were amplified. A set of HTBI primers served as the primers for a first-round RT-PCR of the TCR CDR3. TCRdb recomputed calls from the multiplex PCR reads with MiXCR, one row per CDR3 protein. Of more than 450,000 distinct CDR3 sequences listed, about 20% are singletons. The sequencing sample was made of blood. These receptors all stem from a man aged 35-49 years with Graves' ophthalmopathy.

This clonotype has at least ten counts. The V call is TRBV6-1, the J call TRBJ1-2, with D perhaps matching TRBD1 (6 bases). Deletions cut 2 bases from V and 4 bases from J, with 14 bases between. The CDR3 runs to 15 residues. CDR1 MNHNS and CDR2 SASEGT come from the germline V gene. The CDR3 loop reads CASSERGFKTYGYTF. Written as DNA, the CDR3 is TGTGCCAGCAGTGAAAGGGGGTTTAAAACCTATGGCTACACCTTC.

This clonotype was detected only a few times. V gene TRBV6-1 combines with J gene TRBJ1-2; D remains ambiguous. Germline values: CDR1 MNHNS, CDR2 SASEGT. The CDR3 spans 12 residues. CDR3 nucleotide sequence: TGTCTTTCTAGCAGCAGCGGCGGGGGCTACACCTTC. Translated: CLSSSSGGGYTF.

This clonotype was found many times. The V call is TRBV28, the J call TRBJ2-7; unclear D gene. The germline V gene has CDR1 MDHEN and CDR2 SYDVKM. Trimming took off 9 bases at V and 3 bases at J, with 9 bases between the two ends. The CDR3 spans 11 residues. DNA of the CDR3: TGTGCCAGTGGAGTGGACTACGAGCAGTACTTC. Amino acids: CASGVDYEQYF.

This clonotype was found many times. The chain carries TRBV5-1 and TRBJ2-7, with 9 bases lining up with TRBD2. Trimming at V came to 0 bases and at J to 7 bases, leaving 5 bases not matched to a gene. This CDR3 has 14 residues. The germline gives CDR1 SGHRS, CDR2 YFSETQ. DNA of the CDR3: TGCGCCAGCAGCTTGGACGCGGGGGGGGGAGAGCAGTACTTC. Translation: CASSLDAGGGEQYF.

This clonotype was observed a handful of times. This chain uses TRBV19 with TRBJ1-1, with D tentatively TRBD1 (6 bases). Germline CDR1 is LNHDA and CDR2 is SQIVND (reference sequence). The CDR3 has 16 amino acids. V lost 3 bases to trimming and J lost 5 bases, with 19 bases between them. The CDR3 sequence is CASSIGVTGRRTEAFF. The CDR3 DNA follows: TGTGCCAGTAGTATCGGGGTTACAGGGAGGCGTACTGAAGCTTTCTTT.

Only a few counts were recorded for this clonotype. The genes are TRBV11-2 and TRBJ1-1, with D unclear. The length of the CDR3 is 15 residues. Trimming removed 3 bases from V and 0 bases from J, with 11 bases in between. Per germline, CDR1 SGHAT and CDR2 FQNNGV. The CDR3: CASSFGPSVNTEAFF. The CDR3 DNA sequence: TGTGCCAGCAGCTTCGGCCCGAGTGTGAACACTGAAGCTTTCTTT.